What follows describes a single TCR beta chain. Its specific antigen is unknown. No per-base quality is available; no much larger clone lies one base away. The data derive from a study of blood T cell repertoires in COVID-19 (dated by TCRdb to 2018 to 2020). Looking at the study overall: Samples covering the acute and convalescent phases of COVID-19 were provided by collaborators in the United States, Italy and Spain. Subjects who had been exposed to COVID-19, were actively infected with it, or had recovered from it provided the deeply sampled blood TCRbeta repertoires that made up the dataset. The material from the prospective study consisted of cDNA or gDNA derived from T cells, B-cell-depleted T cells, or PBMCs. The repertoires were made available in a free public database intended to serve as a resource for research on the immune response to SARS-CoV-2. The sample metadata nearly always contained a de-identified subject ID, COVID-19 status, age in years and sex. Samples came from the ongoing ImmuneRACE study (first 160 participants) plus 1,254 subjects from 6 global collaborators. Where HLA class I and class II types were available, the types were taken from metadata supplied by the sample provider, not from assay-based typing.

In Seattle, one collaborating source enrolled patients while the infection was active and tracked those patients longitudinally over the course of disease. Each collaborating institution followed its own protocols to collect whole blood in K2EDTA tubes. Collaborator samples were shipped for TCRbeta analysis as frozen whole blood, isolated PBMCs, or DNA extracted from either sample type. As encoded in the germline V gene, CDR1 is SGHRS while CDR2 is YFSETQ. V is pruned by 0 bases and J by 7 bases, leaving 4 bases of the junction without a gene match. The CDR3 sequence holds 15 residues, the cysteine and phenylalanine included. The entry retains the CDR3 DNA only, 45 bases that are in frame from base 1. TCRbeta CDR3 regions were amplified from genomic DNA by means of the immunoSEQ Assay, a bias-controlled multiplex PCR. As for the authors' bioinformatics: Within the assay, amplification of reference gene primers was used to estimate how many nucleated cells each sample contained. Sequence reads were collapsed and filtered to measure the absolute abundance of every unique TCRbeta CDR3 rearrangement. For each sample, productive Simpson clonality was calculated by taking the square root of Simpson's diversity index across productive rearrangements. Sourced from immuneACCESS, this table was stored by TCRdb with only in-frame sequences that have V and J called. A share of the clones is absent; for the studies checked, an unresolved V gene accounts for under half, and the remainder has no known explanation. D and trimming were read from the DNA, whereas the V and J calls and clone size are those reported in that table. The sample has around 230,000 clones on record, approximately 85% of them singletons. Jointly, the top ten make up roughly 5% of the sample.

On the study overall, not on this receptor specifically: Clinical and demographic metadata were provided uncurated, with the amount varying by source and participant.

This receptor was taken from a man in his fifties or sixties with COVID-19, enrolled during active disease. The rearrangement combines TRBV5-1 with TRBJ1-5; 10 middle bases align to TRBD1. Sequences were obtained from peripheral blood. The CDR3 reads CASSLGQGAGQPQHF. The DNA sequence reads TGCGCCAGCAGCTTGGGACAGGGGGCTGGGCAGCCCCAGCATTTT. Outside the CDR3, residues come from the reference TRBV5-1 and TRBJ1-5 proteins, so the full variable domain is: KAGVTQTPRYLIKTRGQQVTLSCSPISGHRSVSWYQQTPGQGLQFLFEYFSETQRNKGNFPGRFSGRQFSNSRSEMNVSTLELGDSALYLCASSLGQGAGQPQHFGDGTRLSIL.